This T cell receptor beta chain was sequenced for a study of blood T cell repertoires in COVID-19. Study details: PBMCs, B-cell-depleted T cells, or T cells provided the cDNA or gDNA that made up the material.

Under the authors' procedure: Estimates of nucleated cell counts were drawn from the amplification of reference gene primers. The protocol was immunoSEQ multiplex PCR, while the TCRdb copy is restricted to in-frame clones and leaves out a portion. The D gene and trimming were derived from the DNA, and the V and J assignments and clone size from that table. This table has around 100,000 clones, 88% appearing once. V gave up 2 bases and J gave up 3 bases, with 11 bases separating them. The CDR3 sequence is 14 residues long. Germline-derived CDR1 and CDR2 are SGHRS and YFSETQ. This chain links TRBV5-1 with TRBJ1-1; weak D call: TRBD1 (5 bases). The material sequenced was peripheral blood. The sequence was collected from a human donor in a cohort sampled during active COVID-19. Here the CDR3 reads CASSFDSWDTEAFF. The CDR3 coding sequence is TGCGCCAGCAGCTTTGACAGTTGGGACACTGAAGCTTTCTTT.